The next 9 T cell receptor beta chains were all read from a single sample in a study of blood T cell repertoires in COVID-19. Data came from immunoSEQ multiplex PCR; TCRdb stores just in-frame clones and leaves some out. Here the sample spans 150,000 or so clones, 80% to 85% being singletons. The sequenced material came from peripheral blood. These receptors were obtained from a woman in her sixties with acute or convalescent COVID-19.

This rearrangement joins TRBV25-1 to TRBJ2-7; D may be TRBD2 (6 bases). Germline lookup yields CDR1 MGHDK and CDR2 SYGVNS. Trimming left V 2 bases short and J 2 bases short, with 10 bases between. The CDR3 runs 14 residues. CDR3 loop: CASSERESAYEQYF. In DNA, the CDR3 is TGTGCCAGCAGTGAACGGGAGTCAGCCTACGAGCAGTACTTC.

As DNA, the CDR3 is TGTGCAAGTCGCTCATCAATACTACCCGCCACCGGGGAGCTGTTTTTT. This codes for CASRSSILPATGELFF. J is TRBJ2-2 and V is TRBV12-2; TRBD2 is the table's D call, not checked against the DNA. TRBV12-2 is shown as a pseudogene. CDR3 length: 16 amino acids.

The rearrangement joins TRBV4-3 to TRBJ2-1; TRBD1 matches 8 bases. CDR1 is LGHNA and CDR2 is YSLEER in the germline V gene. CDR3 length equals 17 residues. Trimming removed 4 bases from V and 6 bases from J; junction bases left unmatched: 14. CDR3 sequence (DNA): TGCGCCAGCAGCCTACTAACAGGGGGAGGAGGGATCAATGAGCAGTTCTTC. Its translation: CASSLLTGGGGINEQFF.

The count of this clone is one. The gene calls are TRBV28 and TRBJ2-3, with 8 bases lining up with TRBD2. This CDR3 has 15 residues. Germline lookup yields CDR1 MDHEN and CDR2 SYDVKM. Losses at the gene ends were 7 bases for V and 2 bases for J; bases not matched to a gene: 8. CDR3 loop: CASTLSGGFTDTQYF. In DNA form, the CDR3 reads TGTGCCAGCACCCTAAGCGGGGGATTCACAGATACGCAGTATTTT.

This sequence joins TRBV7-2 and TRBJ2-7; the D gene is possibly TRBD2 (6 bases). Trimming took 4 bases from V and 2 from J, leaving 12 bases between them. The CDR3 runs 14 residues. Germline CDR1 reads SGHTA; CDR2 reads FQGNSA. CDR3 in amino acids: CASSWSGLTYEQYF. Written as DNA, the CDR3 is TGTGCCAGCAGCTGGAGCGGGTTAACCTACGAGCAGTACTTC.

The chain joins TRBV9 to TRBJ2-3; no firm D call. The germline V and J ends were trimmed by 0 bases and 1 base, with 12 bases remaining between them. The CDR3 is made up of 16 amino acids. The germline V gene has CDR1 SGDLS and CDR2 YYNGEE. CDR3 protein: CASSVGAIPGTDTQYF. As DNA, the CDR3 is TGTGCCAGCAGCGTAGGCGCCATACCTGGCACAGATACGCAGTATTTT. The full variable domain, completed using reference TRBV9 and TRBJ2-3, is DSGVTQTPKHLITATGQRVTLRCSPRSGDLSVYWYQQSLDQGLQFLIQYYNGEERAKGNILERFSAQQFPDLHSELNLSSLELGDSALYFCASSVGAIPGTDTQYFGPGTRLTVL.

The gene calls are TRBV19 and TRBJ2-1; the match to TRBD2 covers 8 bases. The CDR3 has 15 amino acids. The V segment lost 1 base and the J segment 4 bases; nucleotides outside the gene matches: 3. The V gene's germline CDR1 is LNHDA and CDR2 SQIVND (reference sequence). The CDR3 spells CASSIVLAEYNEQFF. In nucleotides, the CDR3 is TGTGCCAGTAGTATAGTACTAGCGGAGTACAATGAGCAGTTCTTC.

This clone was picked up a small number of times. This sequence joins TRBV29-1 and TRBJ1-1, with 7 bases identical to TRBD1. The germline gives CDR1 SQVTM, CDR2 ANQGSEA. This CDR3 is built from 13 residues. V shed 7 bases, J shed 5 bases, and the junction held 10 bases outside the gene matches. CDR3 region: CSAGNRGWTEAFF. DNA for the CDR3: TGCAGCGCGGGAAACAGGGGTTGGACTGAAGCTTTCTTT.

The chain is built from TRBV11-3 and TRBJ1-2; 7 bases line up with TRBD1. The CDR3 runs 13 residues. The germline gives CDR1 SGHNT, CDR2 YENEEA. Trimming removed 4 bases from V and 5 bases from J; junction bases left unmatched: 4. Here the CDR3 reads CASSSRGAYGYTF. In nucleotides, the CDR3 is TGTGCCAGCAGCTCCAGGGGGGCGTATGGCTACACCTTC.